This record concerns one T cell receptor beta chain sequence. Its antigen is undetermined. This entry belongs to a study of cytotoxic CD8 clonotypes in ibrutinib-treated CLL. Study information: The response samples were taken once patients had been treated for a median of about 12 months, range 6 to 36.

Libraries were prepared by immunoSEQ multiplex PCR; TCRdb keeps only in-frame clonotypes and omits some of them. The table records a few hundred thousand clones, 70% to 80% of them present only once. Findings and limits, study-wide: Public clonotypes were uncommon and contracted or stayed stable on treatment. Whereas clonality rose at ibrutinib response, it declined toward baseline at progression. Sampling times (in sustained-remission versus progressing patients) were not the same.

This sequence was found in a human donor with chronic lymphocytic leukemia. The material sequenced was PBMCs, taken before ibrutinib treatment.

In nucleotides, the CDR3 is TGTGCCAGCAGCCCACTGCGGCTAAAAAATGAGCAGTTCTTC. Translated: CASSPLRLKNEQFF. This chain links TRBV5-6 with TRBJ2-1; D not certain. The CDR3 is 14 residues long. Deletions cut 4 bases from V and 7 bases from J, with 15 bases between. Germline V gene sequence: CDR1 SGHDT, CDR2 YYEEEE.